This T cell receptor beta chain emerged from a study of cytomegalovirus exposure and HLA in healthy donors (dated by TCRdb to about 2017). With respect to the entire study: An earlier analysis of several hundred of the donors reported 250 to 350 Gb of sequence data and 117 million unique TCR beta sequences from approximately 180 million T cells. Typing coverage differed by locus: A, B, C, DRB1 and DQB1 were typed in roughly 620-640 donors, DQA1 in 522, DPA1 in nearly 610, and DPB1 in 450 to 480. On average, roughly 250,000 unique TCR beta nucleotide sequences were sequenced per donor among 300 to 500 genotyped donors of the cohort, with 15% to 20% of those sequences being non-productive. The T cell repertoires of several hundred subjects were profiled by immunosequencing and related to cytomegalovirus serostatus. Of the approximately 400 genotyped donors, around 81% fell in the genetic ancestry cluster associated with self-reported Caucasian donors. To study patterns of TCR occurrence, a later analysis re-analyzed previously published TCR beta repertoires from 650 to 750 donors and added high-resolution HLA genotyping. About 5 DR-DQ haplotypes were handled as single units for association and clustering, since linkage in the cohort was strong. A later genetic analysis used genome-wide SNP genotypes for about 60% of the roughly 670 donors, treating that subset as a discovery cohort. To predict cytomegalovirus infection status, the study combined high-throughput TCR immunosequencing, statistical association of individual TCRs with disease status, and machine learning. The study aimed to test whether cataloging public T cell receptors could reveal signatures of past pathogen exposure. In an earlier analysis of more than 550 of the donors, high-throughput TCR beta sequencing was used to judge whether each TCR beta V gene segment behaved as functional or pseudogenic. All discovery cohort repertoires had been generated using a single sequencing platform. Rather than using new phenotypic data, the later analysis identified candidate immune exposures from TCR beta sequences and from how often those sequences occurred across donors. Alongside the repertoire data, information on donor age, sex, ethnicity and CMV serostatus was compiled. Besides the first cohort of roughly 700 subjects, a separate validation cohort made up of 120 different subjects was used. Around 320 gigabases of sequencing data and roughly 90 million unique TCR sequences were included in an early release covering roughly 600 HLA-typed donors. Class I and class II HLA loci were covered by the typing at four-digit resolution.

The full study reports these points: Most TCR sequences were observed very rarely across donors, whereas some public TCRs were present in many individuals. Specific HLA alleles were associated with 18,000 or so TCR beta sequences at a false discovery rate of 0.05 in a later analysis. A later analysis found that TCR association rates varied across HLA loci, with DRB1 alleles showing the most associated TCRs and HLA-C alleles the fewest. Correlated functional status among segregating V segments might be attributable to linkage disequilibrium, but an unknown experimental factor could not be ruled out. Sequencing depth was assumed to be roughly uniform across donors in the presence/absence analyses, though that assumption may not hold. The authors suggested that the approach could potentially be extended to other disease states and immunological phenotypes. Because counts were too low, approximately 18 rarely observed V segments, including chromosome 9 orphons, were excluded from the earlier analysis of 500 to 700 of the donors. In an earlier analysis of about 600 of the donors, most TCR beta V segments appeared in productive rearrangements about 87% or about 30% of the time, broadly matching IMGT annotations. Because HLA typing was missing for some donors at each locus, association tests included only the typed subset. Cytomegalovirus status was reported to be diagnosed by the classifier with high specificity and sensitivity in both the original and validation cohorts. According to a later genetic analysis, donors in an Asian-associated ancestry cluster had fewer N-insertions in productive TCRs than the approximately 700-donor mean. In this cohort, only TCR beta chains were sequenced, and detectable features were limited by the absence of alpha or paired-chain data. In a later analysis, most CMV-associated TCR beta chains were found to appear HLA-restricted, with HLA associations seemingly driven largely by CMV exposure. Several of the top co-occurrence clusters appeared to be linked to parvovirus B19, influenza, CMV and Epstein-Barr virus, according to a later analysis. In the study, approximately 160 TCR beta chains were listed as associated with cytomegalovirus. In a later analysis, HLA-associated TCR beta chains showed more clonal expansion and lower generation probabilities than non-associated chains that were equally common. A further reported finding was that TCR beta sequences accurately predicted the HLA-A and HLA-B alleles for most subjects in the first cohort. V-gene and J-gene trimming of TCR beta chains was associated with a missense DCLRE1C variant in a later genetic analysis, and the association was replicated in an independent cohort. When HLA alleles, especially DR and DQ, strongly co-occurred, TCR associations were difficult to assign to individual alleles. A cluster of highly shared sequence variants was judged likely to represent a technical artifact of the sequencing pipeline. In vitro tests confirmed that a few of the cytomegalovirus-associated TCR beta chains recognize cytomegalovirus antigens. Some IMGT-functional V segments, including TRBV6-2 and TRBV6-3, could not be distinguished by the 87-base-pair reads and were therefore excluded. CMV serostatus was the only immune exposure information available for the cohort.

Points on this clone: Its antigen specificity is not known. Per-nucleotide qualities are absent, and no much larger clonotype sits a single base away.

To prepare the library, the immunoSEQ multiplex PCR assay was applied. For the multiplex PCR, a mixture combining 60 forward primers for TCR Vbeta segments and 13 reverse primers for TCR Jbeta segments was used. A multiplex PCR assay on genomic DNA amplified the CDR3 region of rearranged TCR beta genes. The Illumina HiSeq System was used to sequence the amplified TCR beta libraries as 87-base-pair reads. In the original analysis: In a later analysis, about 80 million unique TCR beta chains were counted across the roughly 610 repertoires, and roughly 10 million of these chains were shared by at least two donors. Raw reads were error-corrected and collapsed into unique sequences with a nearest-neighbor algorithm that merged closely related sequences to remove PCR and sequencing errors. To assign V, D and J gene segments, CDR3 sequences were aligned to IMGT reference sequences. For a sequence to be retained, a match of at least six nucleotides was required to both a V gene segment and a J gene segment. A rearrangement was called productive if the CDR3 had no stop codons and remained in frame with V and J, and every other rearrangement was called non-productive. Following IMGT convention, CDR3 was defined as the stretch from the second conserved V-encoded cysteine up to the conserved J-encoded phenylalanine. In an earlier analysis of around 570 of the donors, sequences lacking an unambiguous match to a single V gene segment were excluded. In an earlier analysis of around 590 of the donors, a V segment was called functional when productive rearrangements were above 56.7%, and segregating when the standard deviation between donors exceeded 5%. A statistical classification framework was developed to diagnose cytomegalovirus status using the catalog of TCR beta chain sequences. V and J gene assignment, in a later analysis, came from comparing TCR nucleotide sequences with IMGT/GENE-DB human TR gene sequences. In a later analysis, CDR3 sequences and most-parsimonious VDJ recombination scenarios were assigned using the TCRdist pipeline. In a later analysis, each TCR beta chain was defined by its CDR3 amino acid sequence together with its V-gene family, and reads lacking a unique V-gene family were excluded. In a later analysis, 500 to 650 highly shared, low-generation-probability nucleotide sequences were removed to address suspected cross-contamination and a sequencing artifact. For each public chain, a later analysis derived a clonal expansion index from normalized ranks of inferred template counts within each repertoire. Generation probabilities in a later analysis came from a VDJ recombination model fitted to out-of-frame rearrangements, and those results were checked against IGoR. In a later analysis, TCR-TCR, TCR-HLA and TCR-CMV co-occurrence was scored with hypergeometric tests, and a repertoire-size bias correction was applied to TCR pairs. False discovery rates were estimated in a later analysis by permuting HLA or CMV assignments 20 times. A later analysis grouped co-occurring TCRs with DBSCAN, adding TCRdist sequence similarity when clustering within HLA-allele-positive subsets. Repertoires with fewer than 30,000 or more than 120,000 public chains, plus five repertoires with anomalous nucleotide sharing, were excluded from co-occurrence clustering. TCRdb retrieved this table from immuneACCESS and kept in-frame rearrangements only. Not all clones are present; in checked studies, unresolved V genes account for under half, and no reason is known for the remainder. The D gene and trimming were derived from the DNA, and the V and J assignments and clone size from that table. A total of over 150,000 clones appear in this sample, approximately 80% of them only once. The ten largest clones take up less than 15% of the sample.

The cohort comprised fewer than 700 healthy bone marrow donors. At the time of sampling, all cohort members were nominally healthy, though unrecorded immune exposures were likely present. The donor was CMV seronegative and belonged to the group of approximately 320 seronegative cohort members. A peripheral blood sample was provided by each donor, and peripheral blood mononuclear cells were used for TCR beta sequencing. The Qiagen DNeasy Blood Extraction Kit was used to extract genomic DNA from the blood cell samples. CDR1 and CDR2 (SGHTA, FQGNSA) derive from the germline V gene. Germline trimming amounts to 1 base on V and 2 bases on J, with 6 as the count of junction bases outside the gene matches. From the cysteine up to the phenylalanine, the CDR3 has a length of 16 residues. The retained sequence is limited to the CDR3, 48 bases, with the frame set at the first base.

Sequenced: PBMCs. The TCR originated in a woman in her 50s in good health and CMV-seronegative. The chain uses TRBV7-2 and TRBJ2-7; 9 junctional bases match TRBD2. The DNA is TGTGCCAGCAGCTTAGAGTTGACTAGCGGAACCTACGAGCAGTACTTC. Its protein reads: CASSLELTSGTYEQYF.